Shown below are 21 T cell receptor beta chains from a single sample sequenced in a study of glioma-infiltrating T cells. Using RNA template, CDR3s of TCR alpha and beta were amplified with iRepertoire arm-PCR. TCRdb reprocessed the multiplex PCR reads via MiXCR and lists one record per CDR3 protein. The repertoire includes around 90,000 distinct CDR3 sequences, about 40% of them detected once, and 35% to 40% sits in the top ten. Sequenced sample: glioma tissue, nonneoplastic brain tissue, or PBMCs (not recorded which). These receptors all come from a human donor with low-grade glioma or glioblastoma, undergoing nonglioma brain surgery, or in good health (not recorded which).

At least ten counts were recorded for this clonotype. The chain uses TRBV5-4 and TRBJ2-1; 8 bases agree with TRBD1. The CDR3 extends over 15 amino acids. V shed 3 bases, J shed 1 base, and the junction held 3 bases outside the gene matches. Germline V lookup: CDR1 SGHNT, CDR2 YYREEE (reference sequence). The CDR3 DNA reads TGTGCCAGCAGCTCGGGACAGGTTTCCTACAATGAGCAGTTCTTC. It specifies CASSSGQVSYNEQFF.

Regarding this clonotype: This may arise from a read error, as a much more abundant clone is one base away. The chain carries TRBV10-1 and TRBJ2-5; no clear D gene. V lost 5 bases and J 0 bases, leaving 13 bases between the germline ends. CDR3 length: 15 amino acids. Per germline, CDR1 WNHNN and CDR2 SYGVQD (reference sequence). The CDR3 region is CASSMTGQDQETQYF. The DNA for the CDR3 is TGCGCCAGCAGTATGACTGGGCAGGACCAAGAGACCCAGTACTTC.

At least ten counts were recorded for this clonotype. The V gene is TRBV18, the J gene TRBJ2-7; 11 bases are shared with TRBD2. The V segment lost 6 bases and the J segment 4 bases; nucleotides outside the gene matches: 5. Germline CDR1 KGHSH, CDR2 LQKENI. The CDR3 spans 14 residues. The CDR3 sequence: CASSDLAGGYEQYF. The CDR3 coding sequence is TGTGCCAGCTCGGATCTAGCGGGAGGTTACGAGCAGTACTTC. The full variable domain, completed using reference TRBV18 and TRBJ2-7, is NAGVMQNPRHLVRRRGQEARLRCSPMKGHSHVYWYRQLPEEGLKFMVYLQKENIIDESGMPKERFSAEFPKEGPSILRIQQVVRGDSAAYFCASSDLAGGYEQYFGPGTRLTVT.

The V gene is TRBV9, the J gene TRBJ2-7; D unclear. Germline V CDR1 and CDR2: SGDLS, YYNGEE. The V end was cut by 0 bases, the J end by 1 base, with 20 bases between. This CDR3 has 18 amino acids. The CDR3 reads CASSVGPSDSRLSYEQYF. CDR3 sequence (DNA): TGTGCCAGCAGCGTAGGCCCCTCCGACTCGCGGCTTTCCTACGAGCAGTACTTC.

About this clonotype: A much larger clone lies a single base off, so this may be a read error. V and J are TRBV5-4 and TRBJ2-3, with 7 bases lining up with TRBD2. J gave up 5 bases and V 4 bases, and 13 bases lay outside the gene matches. The germline CDR1 and CDR2 sequences are SGHNT and YYREEE (reference sequence). The CDR3 consists of 16 residues. The CDR3 protein is CASSPEAGEFKDTQYF. CDR3 sequence (DNA): TGTGCCAGCAGCCCGGAGGCGGGGGAATTCAAAGATACGCAGTATTTT.

V and J are TRBV28 and TRBJ2-7, with 9 positions matching TRBD2. V lost 2 bases to trimming and J lost 2 bases; unmatched junction nucleotides: 4. Germline CDR1 is MDHEN and CDR2 is SYDVKM. The CDR3 has 15 residues. This CDR3 reads CASSLGLAGTYEQYF. The CDR3 nucleotides read TGTGCCAGCAGTTTAGGGCTAGCGGGGACCTACGAGCAGTACTTC.

This clonotype came up once. Just one base apart from a much larger clone, this may be a read error. This chain uses TRBV12-3 or TRBV12-4 with TRBJ2-7, with 9 bases that match TRBD1. V lost 6 bases, J lost 3 bases, and 9 bases stayed unmatched. The CDR3 runs to 15 residues. For the CDR3, the DNA is TGTGCCAGCAGACGAACCGGGACAGGGCACTACGAGCAGTACTTC. This sequence encodes CASRRTGTGHYEQYF.

This clonotype was counted ten times or more. The chain uses TRBV15 and TRBJ2-7; D may be TRBD1 (6 bases). V shed 3 bases and J shed 0 bases, with 9 bases lying between them. This CDR3 has 14 amino acids. The germline gives CDR1 LNHNV, CDR2 YYDKDF (reference sequence). This CDR3 is CATSRDSGSYEQYF. CDR3 nucleotide sequence: TGTGCCACCAGCAGGGACAGTGGCTCCTACGAGCAGTACTTC.

With regard to this clonotype: Being one base from a much bigger clone, this may be a read error. The rearrangement joins TRBV27 to TRBJ2-7; 7 bases align to TRBD1. CDR1 and CDR2 (germline): MNHEY, SMNVEV (reference sequence). The CDR3 has 17 residues. CDR3 sequence reads: CAPAVYEGAYEKTEQYF. CDR3 in DNA: TGTGCTCCAGCAGTTTATGAGGGGGCCTACGAGAAGACGGAGCAGTACTTC.

The V call is TRBV5-1, the J call TRBJ2-7; 8 bases align to TRBD2. The CDR3 covers 15 residues. Germline CDR1 reads SGHRS; CDR2 reads YFSETQ. The ends lost 0 bases at V and 4 bases at J; junction bases unmatched: 6. Written as DNA, the CDR3 is TGCGCCAGCAGCTTGGAGGCGCGGGGGGTTTACGAGCAGTACTTC. It yields the protein CASSLEARGVYEQYF. Using reference TRBV5-1 and TRBJ2-7 for the parts outside the CDR3, the full variable domain is KAGVTQTPRYLIKTRGQQVTLSCSPISGHRSVSWYQQTPGQGLQFLFEYFSETQRNKGNFPGRFSGRQFSNSRSEMNVSTLELGDSALYLCASSLEARGVYEQYFGPGTRLTVT.

As regards this clonotype: The CDR3 does not close with the conserved phenylalanine or tryptophan, likely indicating a read error. The chain carries TRBV2 and TRBJ1-1; unclear D gene. The CDR3 has 11 amino acids. Deletions cut 5 bases from V and 8 bases from J, with 9 bases between. Germline V CDR1 and CDR2: SNHLY, FYNNEI. Here the CDR3 reads CASSKPTEAFL. The DNA of the CDR3 is TGTGCCAGCAGTAAACCGACAGAAGCTTTCTTA.

V and J are TRBV20-1 and TRBJ1-1, with D perhaps matching TRBD1 (5 bases). The CDR3 length is 12 residues. Trimming took 3 bases from V and 2 from J, leaving 7 bases between them. Germline CDR1 DFQATT, CDR2 SNEGSKA (reference sequence). CDR3: CSASRTNTEAFF. DNA of the CDR3: TGCAGTGCTAGTAGGACAAACACTGAAGCTTTCTTT.

This clonotype was counted ten times or more. V and J are TRBV3-1 and TRBJ2-5; TRBD2 matches at 7 bases. This CDR3 spans 16 amino acids. Germline trimming cut 0 bases from V and 3 bases from J; bases unmatched to any gene: 7. Germline V gene sequence: CDR1 LGHDT, CDR2 YNNKEL (reference sequence). Here the CDR3 reads CASSQDAVAGEETQYF. In DNA, the CDR3 is TGTGCCAGCAGCCAAGACGCTGTTGCGGGAGAAGAGACCCAGTACTTC.

This clonotype came up many times. The DNA for the CDR3 is TGTGCCAGCAGCTACCCGCCACTAGCGGCCACGAACACCGGGGAGCTGTTTTTT. This encodes CASSYPPLAATNTGELFF. V usage is TRBV11-3 and J usage is TRBJ2-2; 8 bases map to TRBD2. The CDR3 sequence is 18 residues long. J lost 0 bases, V lost 4 bases, and 10 bases had no gene match. CDR1 SGHNT and CDR2 YENEEA come from the germline V gene.

This clonotype was detected ten times or more. The V gene is TRBV5-4, the J gene TRBJ1-1, with 8 bases aligning to TRBD1. Trimming cost V 4 bases and J 5 bases; bases outside gene matches: 10. There are 15 residues in the CDR3. From germline, CDR1 is SGHNT and CDR2 YYREEE (reference sequence). The CDR3 region is CASSPGGQGRTEAFF. DNA for the CDR3: TGTGCCAGCAGCCCGGGAGGACAGGGAAGGACTGAAGCTTTCTTT.

The genes are TRBV28 and TRBJ1-5, with no clear D. CDR3 size: 15 residues. Germline CDR1 MDHEN, CDR2 SYDVKM. Trimming stripped 7 bases from V and 6 bases from J, with 19 bases between. The CDR3 is CASTIMERALQPQHF. CDR3 bases: TGTGCCAGCACTATTATGGAGAGGGCTCTTCAGCCCCAGCATTTT. The full variable domain, in which reference TRBV28 and TRBJ1-5 provide the parts outside the CDR3, is DVKVTQSSRYLVKRTGEKVFLECVQDMDHENMFWYRQDPGLGLRLIYFSYDVKMKEKGDIPEGYSVSREKKERFSLILESASTNQTSMYLCASTIMERALQPQHFGDGTRLSIL.

V gene TRBV7-9 combines with J gene TRBJ2-1; 9 bases line up with TRBD2. The CDR3 sequence is 16 residues long. The trim removed 6 bases at V and 4 bases at J, leaving 10 bases unmatched. From germline, CDR1 is SEHNR and CDR2 FQNEAQ (reference sequence). The CDR3 loop is CASRFPGLAKYNEQFF. The CDR3 DNA is TGTGCCAGCAGATTCCCCGGACTAGCGAAATACAATGAGCAGTTCTTC.

The chain joins TRBV7-2 to TRBJ1-1, with TRBD1 matching over 9 bases. Unmatched junction bases numbered 3, after V lost 4 bases and J lost 3 bases. Germline V gene data show CDR1 as SGHTA and CDR2 as FQGNSA. CDR3 length equals 14 residues. For the CDR3, the DNA is TGTGCCAGCAGCTCGACAGGGGGGGACACTGAAGCTTTCTTT. Translated, it gives CASSSTGGDTEAFF.

With respect to this clonotype: Because the CDR3's place on the DNA is in doubt, the DNA is left out and the CDR3 is given as listed by TCRdb. The chain combines TRBV3-1 with TRBJ1-2; the table gives TRBD1 as D, unverified against the DNA. The CDR3 extends over 21 residues, inclusive of both ends. In germline, CDR1 is LGHDT, CDR2 YNNKEL (reference sequence). CDR3 sequence: CASSFYICSARRTGQGYGYTF.

Note on this clonotype: At one end the junction does not follow the germline gene, possibly because of a read error. The chain couples TRBV7-2 to TRBJ1-6; TRBD1 matches at 8 bases. Germline CDR1 is SGHTA and CDR2 is FQGNSA. This CDR3 is 18 amino acids long. The CDR3 DNA sequence: TGTGCCAGCAGGCAACAGACCCGGGACAGGTCGAATAATTCACCCCTCAACTTT. The encoded protein is CASRQQTRDRSNNSPLNF.

As for this clonotype: The germline gene is not matched at one end of the junction; a read error may be the cause. The chain joins TRBV7-2 to TRBJ2-5, with D possibly being TRBD2 (5 bases). Germline values: CDR1 SGHTA, CDR2 FQGNSA. The CDR3 has 12 residues. CDR3: CASSPRSGTHHF. The CDR3 nucleotides read TGTGCCAGCAGCCCGCGCAGCGGAACCCACCACTTC.